What follows are 10 T cell receptor beta chains derived from one specimen sequenced in a study of beta chain features in type 1 diabetes. As every portion of the isolated RNA was reverse transcribed, the sequencing read expressed TCRB transcripts. Here immunoSEQ multiplex PCR was the method, and the copy in TCRdb shows in-frame clones only, minus some. Among about 220,000 clones listed, approximately 10% were seen once. Material: central memory CD4+ T cells from blood. The receptors were gathered from a young man in good health.

The rearrangement links TRBV4-1 to TRBJ2-2, with D perhaps TRBD1 (7 bases). Germline lookup yields CDR1 MGHRA and CDR2 YSYEKL. The CDR3 loop spans 14 amino acids. Trimming left V 8 bases short and J 6 bases short, with 16 bases between. The CDR3 DNA reads as TGCGCCAGCGGCAGGGGGGACCAAGCCGGGGAGCTGTTTTTT. Its translation is CASGRGDQAGELFF.

The chain has TRBV28 and TRBJ1-5; D is unclear. Trimming pared 2 bases from V and 5 bases from J, leaving 10 bases between. Germline-derived CDR1 and CDR2 are MDHEN and SYDVKM. The CDR3 loop spans 14 amino acids. CDR3: CASSLSLGDQPQHF. The CDR3 DNA is TGTGCCAGCAGTTTAAGTCTGGGAGATCAGCCCCAGCATTTT. Full variable domain (remainder filled in from reference TRBV28 and TRBJ1-5): DVKVTQSSRYLVKRTGEKVFLECVQDMDHENMFWYRQDPGLGLRLIYFSYDVKMKEKGDIPEGYSVSREKKERFSLILESASTNQTSMYLCASSLSLGDQPQHFGDGTRLSIL.

This clone has a handful of counts. CDR3 DNA sequence: TGTGCCAGCACCAAGGGAGCCTCTGGGGCCAACGTCCTGACTTTC. This gives the protein CASTKGASGANVLTF. This chain links TRBV6-5 with TRBJ2-6; tentatively, D is TRBD2 (5 bases). V was pared by 7 bases and J by 0 bases, with 10 bases between. This CDR3 is built from 15 residues. CDR1 is MNHEY and CDR2 is SVGAGI in the germline V gene.

V usage is TRBV7-2 and J usage is TRBJ2-3; 9 bases map to TRBD2. V dropped 5 bases and J dropped 1; count of bases not matched to a gene: 7. This CDR3 region has 16 residues. Germline lookup yields CDR1 SGHTA and CDR2 FQGNSA. The CDR3 DNA follows: TGTGCCAGCAGCATTCAAGCGGGAGGTGGCACAGATACGCAGTATTTT. It yields the protein CASSIQAGGGTDTQYF.

This clone was found a few times. The chain links TRBV4-3 to TRBJ2-3, with 10 positions matching TRBD2. The CDR3 has 19 amino acids. Germline V gives CDR1 LGHNA, CDR2 YSLEER. J gave up 2 bases and V 0 bases, and 11 bases lay outside the gene matches. CDR3 DNA: TGCGCCAGCAGCCAAGACTCTAGGCTAGCGGGAGTTTACACAGATACGCAGTATTTT. Its translation: CASSQDSRLAGVYTDTQYF.

The rearrangement joins TRBV25-1 to TRBJ2-5; 12 positions agree with TRBD1. The end of the DNA fits TRBJ2-7 better, so the J call may be wrong. The CDR3 extends over 14 amino acids. Looked up from germline, CDR1 is MGHDK and CDR2 is SYGVNS. The CDR3 region has the DNA TGTGCCAGCACAGGGACAGGGGGCGTCTACGAGCAGTACTTC. This encodes CASTGTGGVYEQYF.

V usage is TRBV29-1 and J usage is TRBJ2-5, with D perhaps assigned TRBD1 or TRBD2 (5 bases each). Near its end, the DNA agrees better with TRBJ2-7, so the J call may be wrong. This CDR3 has 12 residues. From germline, CDR1 is SQVTM and CDR2 ANQGSEA. The CDR3 region is CSVDGAGYEQYF. CDR3 bases: TGCAGCGTTGACGGGGCGGGCTACGAGCAGTACTTC.

This clone was counted only a few times. The chain joins TRBV4-3 to TRBJ2-1, with D perhaps assigned TRBD1 or TRBD2 (5 bases each). V lost 0 bases and J lost 0, with 15 bases in between. The CDR3 contains 18 residues. Germline lookup yields CDR1 LGHNA and CDR2 YSLEER. CDR3 protein: CASSQDFGGTSSYNEQFF. CDR3 nucleotide sequence: TGCGCCAGCAGCCAAGATTTCGGTGGGACGAGCTCCTACAATGAGCAGTTCTTC.

This clone turned up a few times. The CDR3 DNA is TGTGCCAGCAGTTCCCGGGAGGCCTACGAGCAGTACTTC. Its protein is CASSSREAYEQYF. V usage is TRBV6-6 and J usage is TRBJ2-7; 7 positions match TRBD2. CDR1 and CDR2 (germline): MNHNY, SVGAGI (reference sequence). CDR3 length equals 13 residues. Trimming took 4 bases from V and 2 from J; bases not matched to a gene: 2.

This clone was detected a few times. The J gene is TRBJ1-1, the V gene TRBV19; D is uncertain. CDR3 length equals 13 residues. Germline V lookup: CDR1 LNHDA, CDR2 SQIVND (reference sequence). V was cut by 3 bases and J by 2 bases, with 7 bases left in between. The CDR3 bases are TGTGCCAGTAGTATCCGGAAAAACACTGAAGCTTTCTTT. This sequence encodes CASSIRKNTEAFF.